The next 32 T cell receptor beta chains were all read from a single sample in a study of identical twins. TCRdb independently ran MiXCR on the 5' RACE reads; one entry per CDR3 protein. The table has approximately 600,000 distinct CDR3 sequences, just over 7% seen once; the top ten hold around 1.6%. These data were also reused for a study on yellow fever vaccine responses in identical twins.

The specimen was PBMCs. The receptor set was obtained from a woman in her late teens or twenties in good health.

This clonotype was observed a few times. The chain recombines TRBV20-1 with TRBJ2-6, with D possibly being TRBD1 (6 bases). Germline loops: CDR1 DFQATT, CDR2 SNEGSKA (reference sequence). The CDR3 spans 16 residues. Trimming removed 1 base from V and 0 bases from J, with 10 bases in between. The CDR3 sequence: CSARAGTNSGANVLTF. In DNA form, the CDR3 reads TGCAGTGCTAGAGCTGGGACAAACTCTGGGGCCAACGTCCTGACTTTC.

The chain joins TRBV20-1 to TRBJ1-4; D unresolved. Germline V gives CDR1 DFQATT, CDR2 SNEGSKA (reference sequence). This CDR3 has 14 residues. V lost 0 bases to trimming and J lost 8 bases, with 13 bases between them. The CDR3 DNA sequence: TGCAGTGCTAGAGAAAGGGCCACGGGGGAAAAACTGTTTTTT. Protein product: CSARERATGEKLFF.

This clonotype was detected many times. The V call is TRBV12-3 or TRBV12-4, the J call TRBJ1-4; 9 bases agree with TRBD1. Unmatched junction bases numbered 11, after V lost 6 bases and J lost 6 bases. The CDR3 totals 16 residues. Here the CDR3 DNA reads TGTGCCAGCAGCAGAAATCCGGGACAGGGCTATGAAAAACTGTTTTTT. Its translation: CASSRNPGQGYEKLFF.

The J gene is TRBJ2-3, the V gene TRBV12-3 or TRBV12-4; 8 bases are shared with TRBD1. This CDR3 has 15 amino acids. The V gene end was trimmed by 7 bases and the J gene end by 4 bases; junction bases not matched to a gene: 10. CDR3 protein: CASTPSSGGSDTQYF. The CDR3 DNA is TGTGCCAGCACCCCCTCATCAGGGGGCTCAGATACGCAGTATTTT.

The chain is built from TRBV5-1 and TRBJ2-3, with 7 bases that match TRBD1. The CDR3 runs to 16 residues. The ends lost 4 bases at V and 4 bases at J; junction bases unmatched: 12. Germline V gene data show CDR1 as SGHRS and CDR2 as YFSETQ. CDR3 residues: CASSVPPGQSADTQYF. DNA for the CDR3: TGCGCCAGCAGCGTACCTCCGGGACAGTCGGCAGATACGCAGTATTTT. Looking up the rest from reference TRBV5-1 and TRBJ2-3 gives the full variable domain: KAGVTQTPRYLIKTRGQQVTLSCSPISGHRSVSWYQQTPGQGLQFLFEYFSETQRNKGNFPGRFSGRQFSNSRSEMNVSTLELGDSALYLCASSVPPGQSADTQYFGPGTRLTVL.

This clonotype was seen ten or more times. The CDR3 sequence is CASSLALLTGRLKAFF. CDR3 nucleotide sequence: TGTGCCAGCAGCTTGGCCCTCCTGACAGGGAGGCTGAAAGCTTTCTTT. This rearrangement joins TRBV5-5 to TRBJ1-1; 7 nucleotides match TRBD1. Germline V lookup: CDR1 SGHKS, CDR2 YYEKEE (reference sequence). The CDR3 spans 16 residues. V lost 0 bases, J lost 9 bases, and 14 bases stayed unmatched.

The V gene is TRBV20-1, the J gene TRBJ2-5, with 10 nucleotides matching TRBD2. Germline values: CDR1 DFQATT, CDR2 SNEGSKA (reference sequence). Trimming removed 0 bases from V and 5 bases from J; junction bases left unmatched: 12. The CDR3 contains 17 residues. The CDR3 nucleotides are TGCAGTGCTAGAGATTTATCCAGCGGGGGGGATCTCGAGACCCAGTACTTC. Translation gives CSARDLSSGGDLETQYF.

This clonotype was counted ten times or more. CDR3 loop: CATSRRAGGLNEQFF. The CDR3 coding sequence is TGTGCCACCAGCAGACGGGCGGGGGGGCTCAATGAGCAGTTCTTC. The V gene is TRBV15, the J gene TRBJ2-1, with 9 bases matching TRBD2. The junction had 5 bases not matched to a gene; V was cut back by 2 bases and J by 6 bases. The germline gives CDR1 LNHNV, CDR2 YYDKDF (reference sequence). CDR3 length equals 15 residues.

This clonotype has a handful of counts. The genes are TRBV12-3 or TRBV12-4 and TRBJ2-2; D is tentatively TRBD1 or TRBD2 (5 bases each). The CDR3 is 12 amino acids. Trimming cost V 5 bases and J 16 bases, with 17 bases left between them. The CDR3 region has the DNA TGTGCCAGCAGTATAGGGGCAGCCGGGGAGTTTTTT. This sequence encodes CASSIGAAGEFF.

Ten or more counts support this clonotype. The chain is built from TRBV2 and TRBJ2-5, with D possibly TRBD1 on 6 matching bases. Germline CDR1 is SNHLY and CDR2 is FYNNEI. CDR3 length: 14 residues. The V end was cut by 4 bases, the J end by 2 bases, with 11 bases between. CDR3 nucleotide sequence: TGTGCCAGCAGTGCACCGGGACAACAAGAGACCCAGTACTTC. Residues: CASSAPGQQETQYF.

V usage is TRBV6-1 and J usage is TRBJ2-7; D is unclear. V was trimmed by 8 bases and J by 6 bases, leaving 17 bases between them. This CDR3 has 13 residues. Germline V CDR1 and CDR2: MNHNS, SASEGT. For the CDR3, the DNA is TGTGCCAGCGCGATAGGGCCCCAGGTCGAGCAGTACTTC. Encoded protein: CASAIGPQVEQYF.

This chain uses TRBV4-2 with TRBJ2-5; 9 bases agree with TRBD2. J lost 4 bases, V lost 4 bases, and 16 bases had no gene match. The CDR3 is made up of 18 amino acids. Germline CDR1 and CDR2: LGHNA and YNFKEQ. The CDR3 bases are TGTGCCAGCAGCCGGAGACTAGCGGAGTTTCTGGGTGGAGAGACCCAGTACTTC. The encoded protein is CASSRRLAEFLGGETQYF.

This chain uses TRBV20-1 with TRBJ1-1, with D unresolved. Looked up from germline, CDR1 is DFQATT and CDR2 is SNEGSKA (reference sequence). The CDR3 runs 14 residues. V was shortened by 1 base and J by 2 bases, with 11 bases between the two germline ends. The CDR3 here is CSARVDTSNTEAFF. For the CDR3, the DNA is TGCAGTGCTAGAGTAGACACATCTAACACTGAAGCTTTCTTT.

A remark on this clonotype: One end of the junction is discordant with germline, which a read error may explain. The V gene is TRBV12-3 or TRBV12-4, the J gene TRBJ2-2, with 10 bases that match TRBD1. The CDR3 runs to 15 residues. The CDR3 loop reads CASSLVGQGDRELLF. In nucleotides, the CDR3 is TGTGCCAGCAGTTTAGTTGGACAGGGGGACCGGGAGCTGCTTTTT.

This chain links TRBV24-1 with TRBJ2-7; TRBD1 or TRBD2 may be the D gene (5 bases each). The germline V gene encodes CDR1 KGHDR and CDR2 SFDVKD. Trimming shortened V by 4 bases and J by 6 bases, and 15 bases separated the two germline ends. The CDR3 has 14 residues. The chain's CDR3 is CATSETGRSGEQYF. The CDR3 nucleotides read TGTGCCACCAGTGAGACGGGACGGTCGGGCGAGCAGTACTTC.

This clonotype was recorded many times. This chain joins TRBV9 and TRBJ1-5; D possibly corresponds to TRBD1 (5 bases). V was pared by 4 bases and J by 6 bases, with 11 bases between. CDR3 length: 13 amino acids. Germline V gives CDR1 SGDLS, CDR2 YYNGEE. CDR3 amino acids: CASSSGTGQPQHF. The CDR3 nucleotides read TGTGCCAGCAGCTCGGGCACAGGTCAGCCCCAGCATTTT.

This chain links TRBV28 with TRBJ2-4; D gene unclear. The germline V and J ends were trimmed by 8 bases and 0 bases, with 8 bases remaining between them. The CDR3 has 13 residues. Germline lookup yields CDR1 MDHEN and CDR2 SYDVKM. DNA of the CDR3: TGTGCCAGCTCGAATTTAGCCAAAAACATTCAGTACTTC. Protein sequence: CASSNLAKNIQYF.

The CDR3 DNA reads as TGTGCCAGCAGCTTTGGACAAAGGAACACTGAAGCTTTCTTT. Protein product: CASSFGQRNTEAFF. This rearrangement joins TRBV7-9 to TRBJ1-1; perhaps TRBD1 as D (5 bases). The CDR3 is 14 amino acids. CDR1 is SEHNR, CDR2 FQNEAQ, per germline (reference sequence). The V gene lost 3 bases and the J gene lost 1 base, with 9 bases spanning the gap.

This clonotype was observed a few times. Here the CDR3 DNA reads TGTGCCAGCAGTTACTTGGGGACGAGGGAGAACACTGAAGCTTTCTTT. It translates to CASSYLGTRENTEAFF. The rearrangement links TRBV6-2 or TRBV6-3 to TRBJ1-1, with a tentative D call TRBD1 (5 bases). In germline, CDR1 is MNHEY, CDR2 SVGEGT. Trimming pared 1 base from V and 1 base from J, leaving 13 bases between. This CDR3 comprises 16 residues.

V gene TRBV10-2 combines with J gene TRBJ2-7; 7 bases map to TRBD2. Germline V gene sequence: CDR1 WSHSY, CDR2 SAAADI. V shed 1 base, J shed 13 bases, and the junction held 10 bases outside the gene matches. The CDR3 length is 13 residues. The CDR3, as DNA: TGCGCCAGCAGTGAGTGGAGTAGCGGGTTAGTATACTTC. Encoded protein: CASSEWSSGLVYF.

This clonotype has just a few counts. The V call is TRBV12-3 or TRBV12-4, the J call TRBJ1-1; no firm D call. CDR3 length: 13 residues. V was clipped by 3 bases and J by 4 bases, with 9 bases between them. Here the CDR3 reads CASSFLGSTEAFF. The CDR3 DNA follows: TGTGCCAGCAGTTTTTTGGGGAGCACTGAAGCTTTCTTT.

This clonotype has a handful of counts. The V gene is TRBV28, the J gene TRBJ2-5, with D unclear. The CDR3 is 14 amino acids. Germline V gives CDR1 MDHEN, CDR2 SYDVKM. V gave up 7 bases and J gave up 5 bases, with 17 bases separating them. The chain's CDR3 is CASNERSPRETQYF. CDR3 bases: TGTGCCAGCAATGAACGGTCCCCGAGGGAGACCCAGTACTTC. The variable domain in full, completed from reference TRBV28 and TRBJ2-5, reads DVKVTQSSRYLVKRTGEKVFLECVQDMDHENMFWYRQDPGLGLRLIYFSYDVKMKEKGDIPEGYSVSREKKERFSLILESASTNQTSMYLCASNERSPRETQYFGPGTRLLVL.

This clonotype showed up just a few times. The DNA of the CDR3 is TGCAGCGCCTCAATCGGGGGATCCGGGGAGCTGTTTTTT. It specifies CSASIGGSGELFF. The rearrangement joins TRBV29-1 to TRBJ2-2; a weak D match, TRBD2 (6 bases). The CDR3 has 13 amino acids. CDR1 and CDR2 from the germline V gene are SQVTM and ANQGSEA. The V end was cut by 7 bases, the J end by 6 bases, with 15 bases between.

This clonotype occurred a few times. The V gene is TRBV20-1, the J gene TRBJ1-5; D ambiguous. Germline lookup yields CDR1 DFQATT and CDR2 SNEGSKA (reference sequence). The CDR3 is 15 amino acids. Trimming left V 1 base short and J 4 bases short, with 14 bases between. CDR3 loop: CSARAPVAGNQPQHF. Here the CDR3 DNA reads TGCAGTGCTAGAGCCCCGGTGGCGGGGAATCAGCCCCAGCATTTT.

This clonotype has a handful of counts. The chain employs TRBV20-1 and TRBJ1-6; 9 nucleotides agree with TRBD1. This CDR3 spans 13 amino acids. Germline values: CDR1 DFQATT, CDR2 SNEGSKA (reference sequence). V lost 6 bases to trimming and J lost 9 bases; unmatched junction nucleotides: 6. CDR3 amino acids: CSAVTGGGSPLHF. The DNA of the CDR3 is TGCAGTGCGGTGACAGGGGGGGGTTCACCCCTCCACTTT.

The V gene is TRBV7-8, the J gene TRBJ2-3; D not resolved. There are 16 residues in the CDR3. CDR1 and CDR2 (germline): SGHVS, FQNEAQ. Trimming stripped 4 bases from V and 0 bases from J, with 14 bases between. The CDR3 region is CASSSRNPWSTDTQYF. In DNA form, the CDR3 reads TGTGCCAGCAGCTCGAGGAATCCATGGAGCACAGATACGCAGTATTTT.

The chain employs TRBV6-1 and TRBJ2-3, with TRBD2 as a possible D gene (5 bases). The germline CDR1 and CDR2 sequences are MNHNS and SASEGT. The CDR3 totals 16 residues. V was clipped by 6 bases and J by 4 bases, with 20 bases between them. CDR3 DNA sequence: TGTGCCAGCAGCCTCTTCACCGGGTTTAGCGCAGATACGCAGTATTTT. Its translation: CASSLFTGFSADTQYF.

This clonotype was observed a few times. This chain uses TRBV9 with TRBJ2-5; D possibly corresponds to TRBD2 (6 bases). This CDR3 has 15 residues. V lost 3 bases, J lost 1 base, and 13 bases lay in between. The germline V gene encodes CDR1 SGDLS and CDR2 YYNGEE. The CDR3 loop is CASSGLGGAQETQYF. CDR3 DNA: TGTGCCAGCAGCGGACTAGGAGGGGCCCAAGAGACCCAGTACTTC.

This clonotype was counted at least ten times. This rearrangement joins TRBV24-1 to TRBJ1-5; possible D gene TRBD1, 5 bases. V was shortened by 5 bases and J by 3 bases, with 13 bases between the two germline ends. The CDR3 consists of 15 residues. CDR1 and CDR2 from the germline V gene are KGHDR and SFDVKD. The CDR3 DNA reads TGTGCCACCAGTGCGGCAGGGTCCCCCAATCAGCCCCAGCATTTT. Protein product: CATSAAGSPNQPQHF.

There are many counts of this clonotype. The rearrangement uses TRBV7-2 and TRBJ2-3; D possibly matches TRBD1 or TRBD2 (6 bases each). The CDR3 loop spans 14 amino acids. Germline V gene lookup returns CDR1 SGHTA and CDR2 FQGNSA. V lost 1 base, J lost 7 bases, and 12 bases lay in between. The CDR3 DNA is TGTGCCAGCAGCTTAGAGCCGGGGGCGTATACGCAGTATTTT. This translates into CASSLEPGAYTQYF.

This chain connects TRBV6-1 to TRBJ2-6, with D uncertain. CDR1 is MNHNS and CDR2 is SASEGT in the germline V gene. This CDR3 is built from 19 residues. Trimming left V 4 bases short and J 0 bases short, with 19 bases between. The CDR3 region is CASSVTVFPSLSGANVLTF. CDR3 nucleotides: TGTGCCAGCAGTGTAACGGTTTTCCCCTCCCTCTCTGGGGCCAACGTCCTGACTTTC.

This clonotype has at least ten counts. The DNA for the CDR3 is TGTGCCAGCAACACAGGGGTACTGACTGAAGCTTTCTTT. It specifies CASNTGVLTEAFF. V gene TRBV7-9 combines with J gene TRBJ1-1; 7 positions agree with TRBD1. V lost 7 bases and J lost 5; bases outside the gene matches: 7. Per germline, CDR1 SEHNR and CDR2 FQNEAQ (reference sequence). The CDR3 runs to 13 residues.